One sample yielded the 28 T cell receptor beta chains listed below, sequenced in a study of vaccination effects on CD4 cells after COVID-19. Before sequencing took place, the ViraFEST assay used viral peptide pools to expand antigen-specific CD4+ T cells. With nine to eleven days of culture completed, CD4+ T cells were isolated. It was two doses of either the BNT162b2 or mRNA-1273 vaccine that participants received. Antigens for these TCRs are unknown. Generated by immunoSEQ multiplex PCR, the TCRdb table keeps only in-frame clones and is missing some. Of about 27,000 clones detected, approximately 83% appear once; the ten largest clones hold 1.4%. Sample: CD4+ T cells from PBMCs cultured with HCoV-NL63 spike peptides, taken after COVID-19 vaccination. The source of these receptors is a human donor who received a COVID-19 vaccine. Some clones in this sample may be carry-over from other donors' samples.

This chain joins TRBV5-4 and TRBJ2-1; D is perhaps TRBD2 (5 bases). CDR1 and CDR2 (germline): SGHNT, YYREEE (reference sequence). The CDR3 is 15 residues long. V was trimmed by 0 bases and J by 4 bases, leaving 11 bases between them. The CDR3 is CASSLGAGPYNEQFF. The CDR3 DNA reads TGTGCCAGCAGCTTGGGGGCGGGCCCTTACAATGAGCAGTTCTTC.

This chain connects TRBV5-1 to TRBJ2-3; 7 nucleotides match TRBD2. Germline loops: CDR1 SGHRS, CDR2 YFSETQ. The J segment lost 1 base and the V segment lost 0 bases, leaving 2 bases of the junction unmatched. The CDR3 sequence is 15 residues long. The chain's CDR3 is CASSLVAGGTDTQYF. CDR3 in DNA: TGCGCCAGCAGCTTGGTGGCGGGGGGCACAGATACGCAGTATTTT.

The chain is built from TRBV7-9 and TRBJ1-3; 8 positions match TRBD1. V shed 3 bases, J shed 4 bases, and the junction held 8 bases outside the gene matches. The CDR3 has 16 residues. From germline, CDR1 is SEHNR and CDR2 FQNEAQ (reference sequence). CDR3 coding DNA: TGTGCCAGCAGCTTGGCGACAGGGGAGGGAGGAAACACCATATATTTT. It specifies CASSLATGEGGNTIYF.

The chain combines TRBV3-1 (or the pseudogene TRBV3-2) with TRBJ1-1, with D maybe TRBD1 (6 bases). This CDR3 has 16 residues. Germline V gives CDR1 LGHDT, CDR2 YNNKEL (reference sequence). Between the trimmed V and J ends, which lost 0 bases and 6 bases, there was a span of 17 bases. The CDR3 region is CASSQDPFGRGAEAFF. CDR3 coding DNA: TGTGCCAGCAGCCAAGATCCCTTCGGTAGGGGGGCTGAAGCTTTCTTT.

The rearrangement uses TRBV10-3 and TRBJ1-2; a possible D gene is TRBD1 (6 bases). This CDR3 is built from 13 residues. The germline CDR1 and CDR2 sequences are ENHRY and SYGVKD. V lost 7 bases, J lost 2 bases, and 11 bases lay in between. The CDR3 nucleotides are TGTGCCATCAAGAGGGACACCAACTATGGCTACACCTTC. Translation gives CAIKRDTNYGYTF.

The J gene is TRBJ2-5, the V gene TRBV7-9; TRBD2 aligns across 8 bases. The CDR3 length is 16 residues. Per the germline V gene, CDR1 is SEHNR and CDR2 is FQNEAQ (reference sequence). Trimming cost V 1 base and J 2 bases; bases outside gene matches: 6. CDR3 nucleotides: TGTGCCAGCAGCTTAGGGGTTAGCGGGGCACAAGAGACCCAGTACTTC. The encoded protein is CASSLGVSGAQETQYF.

This sequence joins TRBV11-2 and TRBJ1-2; D uncertain. V lost 5 bases to trimming and J lost 3 bases, with 4 bases between them. From germline, CDR1 is SGHAT and CDR2 FQNNGV. The CDR3 runs to 11 residues. The CDR3 sequence is CASSPDYGYTF. CDR3 coding DNA: TGTGCCAGCAGCCCCGACTATGGCTACACCTTC.

The chain couples TRBV11-2 to TRBJ1-6; 10 bases line up with TRBD1. Germline V gene sequence: CDR1 SGHAT, CDR2 FQNNGV. CDR3 length: 16 residues. The trim removed 5 bases at V and 5 bases at J, leaving 6 bases unmatched. The CDR3 DNA reads TGTGCCAGCAGCCATAGGGGGACAGGGGATAATTCACCCCTCCACTTT. Translated: CASSHRGTGDNSPLHF. The whole variable domain, remainder taken from reference TRBV11-2 and TRBJ1-6, is EAGVAQSPRYKIIEKRQSVAFWCNPISGHATLYWYQQILGQGPKLLIQFQNNGVVDDSQLPKDRFSAERLKGVDSTLKIQPAKLEDSAVYLCASSHRGTGDNSPLHFGNGTRLTVT.

The V gene is TRBV7-3, the J gene TRBJ1-2, with TRBD1 matching over 8 bases. The length of the CDR3 is 13 residues. Germline loops: CDR1 SGHTA, CDR2 FQGTGA. The junction had 5 bases not matched to a gene; V was cut back by 2 bases and J by 9 bases. The CDR3 is CASSLGGQESYTF. The DNA of the CDR3 is TGTGCCAGCAGCTTAGGGGGACAGGAAAGCTACACCTTC.

J is TRBJ2-1 and V is TRBV6-5, with D possibly being TRBD1 (6 bases). The V gene lost 6 bases and the J gene lost 9 bases, with 21 bases spanning the gap. This CDR3 has 15 amino acids. Germline values: CDR1 MNHEY, CDR2 SVGAGI. The CDR3 is CASSHSGHFDGEQFF. In DNA, the CDR3 is TGTGCCAGCAGCCACTCGGGACATTTCGATGGTGAGCAGTTCTTC.

The chain employs TRBV20-1 and TRBJ2-1; 7 bases align to TRBD2. CDR1 is DFQATT and CDR2 is SNEGSKA in the germline V gene (reference sequence). The CDR3 totals 15 residues. Trimming cost V 3 bases and J 5 bases; bases outside gene matches: 10. This chain's CDR3 is CSASRGFGGNNEQFF. The DNA for the CDR3 is TGCAGTGCTAGTAGGGGTTTCGGGGGGAACAATGAGCAGTTCTTC.

The chain uses TRBV19 and TRBJ1-2; 10 nucleotides align to TRBD1. Looked up from germline, CDR1 is LNHDA and CDR2 is SQIVND (reference sequence). The trim removed 6 bases at V and 1 base at J, leaving 8 bases unmatched. This CDR3 comprises 16 residues. This CDR3 is CASRAPGQGFNYGYTF. In DNA, the CDR3 is TGTGCCAGTAGGGCCCCGGGACAGGGGTTTAACTATGGCTACACCTTC.

V gene TRBV6-5 combines with J gene TRBJ2-1; D tentatively fits TRBD1 or TRBD2 (5 bases each). This CDR3 has 15 residues. CDR1 MNHEY and CDR2 SVGAGI come from the germline V gene. Trimming left V 4 bases short and J 4 bases short, with 14 bases between. The CDR3: CASSSAGTPYNEQFF. DNA of the CDR3: TGTGCCAGCAGTTCCGCCGGGACGCCGTACAATGAGCAGTTCTTC.

The chain has TRBV7-2 and TRBJ1-4; D is unclear. The CDR3 totals 14 residues. The ends were cut back, 3 bases at V and 7 bases at J, with 12 bases in the middle. The germline V gene has CDR1 SGHTA and CDR2 FQGNSA. For the CDR3, the DNA is TGTGCCAGCAGCTTTACGGGGTTGGGTGAAAAACTGTTTTTT. It specifies CASSFTGLGEKLFF.

This chain connects TRBV5-4 to TRBJ2-5, with 9 bases that match TRBD2. The trim removed 7 bases at V and 4 bases at J, leaving 11 bases unmatched. The CDR3 length is 15 residues. Germline V gene lookup returns CDR1 SGHNT and CDR2 YYREEE (reference sequence). CDR3 amino acids: CASSAGGGAGETQYF. In DNA form, the CDR3 reads TGTGCCAGCTCTGCCGGCGGGGGGGCCGGAGAGACCCAGTACTTC.

This chain joins TRBV18 and TRBJ1-3, with 7 bases lining up with TRBD1. The CDR3 extends over 15 amino acids. The germline V gene encodes CDR1 KGHSH and CDR2 LQKENI. V lost 2 bases to trimming and J lost 3 bases; unmatched junction nucleotides: 4. CDR3 sequence: CASSPGTDNGNTIYF. The DNA of the CDR3 is TGTGCCAGCTCACCAGGGACAGATAATGGAAACACCATATATTTT.

Written as DNA, the CDR3 is TGCAGCGTTGATCGGGCGGGGCTCAGCACTCAAGAGACCCAGTACTTC. Its translation: CSVDRAGLSTQETQYF. V is TRBV29-1 and J is TRBJ2-5, with D possibly TRBD2 on 6 matching bases. The CDR3 has 16 amino acids. Germline V CDR1 and CDR2: SQVTM, ANQGSEA. V lost 3 bases, J lost 2 bases, and 19 bases lay in between.

This sequence joins TRBV4-3 and TRBJ2-2; D might be TRBD2 (5 bases). This CDR3 contains 16 residues. Trimming cost V 2 bases and J 0 bases, with 10 bases left between them. CDR1 and CDR2 (germline): LGHNA, YSLEER. CDR3 sequence reads: CASSQMEASNTGELFF. As DNA, the CDR3 is TGCGCCAGCAGCCAAATGGAGGCATCGAACACCGGGGAGCTGTTTTTT.

The chain has TRBV3-1 (or the pseudogene TRBV3-2) and TRBJ1-5; weak D call: TRBD1 (6 bases). This CDR3 spans 15 amino acids. Germline assignment: CDR1 LGHDT and CDR2 YNNKEL (reference sequence). Trimming took 6 bases from V and 4 from J, leaving 16 bases between them. CDR3 sequence reads: CASSATGSGNQPQHF. In DNA, the CDR3 is TGTGCCAGCAGTGCAACAGGGAGCGGAAATCAGCCCCAGCATTTT.

V is TRBV10-3 and J is TRBJ2-7, with a possible D match to TRBD1 (6 bases). The CDR3 contains 13 residues. CDR1 and CDR2 from the germline V gene are ENHRY and SYGVKD. V was shortened by 9 bases and J by 2 bases, with 14 bases between the two germline ends. CDR3: CAISPEGAYEQYV. Written as DNA, the CDR3 is TGTGCCATTTCGCCCGAGGGGGCCTACGAGCAGTACGTC.

The chain couples TRBV6-5 to TRBJ2-7; D is undetermined. The CDR3 runs to 12 residues. Trimming removed 10 bases at V and 2 bases at J, with 12 bases between. Germline CDR1 and CDR2: MNHEY and SVGAGI. The chain's CDR3 is CAISDGTYEQYV. CDR3 DNA: TGTGCCATCTCTGACGGTACCTACGAGCAGTACGTC.

The rearrangement joins TRBV30 to TRBJ2-4; D call uncertain. CDR3 length: 14 residues. Trimming cost V 2 bases and J 8 bases, with 16 bases left between them. Germline V lookup: CDR1 GTSNPN, CDR2 SVGIG (reference sequence). The CDR3 here is CAWSPPRWLDIQYF. The DNA of the CDR3 is TGTGCCTGGAGTCCCCCCAGGTGGCTGGACATTCAGTACTTC.

The chain links TRBV18 to TRBJ2-2, with D unresolved. The V end lost 1 base, the J end lost 5 bases, and 8 bases lay between the germline ends. Germline CDR1 is KGHSH and CDR2 is LQKENI. There are 14 residues in the CDR3. CDR3 protein: CASSPLAETGELFF. CDR3 coding DNA: TGTGCCAGCTCACCACTTGCGGAGACCGGGGAGCTGTTTTTT.

V is TRBV4-1 and J is TRBJ2-7; D unresolved. With 0 bases removed from V and 1 base from J, the gap between germline ends came to 13 bases. The CDR3 has 16 amino acids. Germline V gene data show CDR1 as MGHRA and CDR2 as YSYEKL. The DNA of the CDR3 is TGCGCCAGCAGCCAAGAATGGGTCGGAGTTTCCTACGAGCAGTACGTC. It specifies CASSQEWVGVSYEQYV.

The chain carries TRBV5-4 and TRBJ2-5; D not certain. CDR3 length: 13 residues. Trimming took 4 bases from V and 4 from J, leaving 11 bases between them. CDR1 and CDR2 (germline): SGHNT, YYREEE (reference sequence). The CDR3 DNA follows: TGTGCCAGCAGCCCCGGAGTCTTAGAGACCCAGTACTTC. Amino acid sequence: CASSPGVLETQYF.

The chain uses TRBV28 and TRBJ1-1; no definite D call. The CDR3 covers 14 residues. V dropped 5 bases and J dropped 4 bases, with 14 bases sitting between them. The germline gives CDR1 MDHEN, CDR2 SYDVKM. The CDR3 DNA reads TGTGCCAGCAGTCAATTACACCGGGGCACTGAAGCTTTCTTT. Translating it yields CASSQLHRGTEAFF.

CDR3 loop: CASSITQGGDTF. CDR3 sequence (DNA): TGTGCCAGCAGTATAACCCAGGGAGGTGACACCTTC. The chain carries TRBV28 and TRBJ1-2; the D gene is possibly TRBD1 (5 bases). This CDR3 has 12 amino acids. Germline V lookup: CDR1 MDHEN, CDR2 SYDVKM. Trimming removed 5 bases at V and 12 bases at J, with 16 bases between.

This chain links TRBV29-1 with TRBJ1-3; D gene uncertain. Between the trimmed V and J ends, which lost 4 bases and 4 bases, there was a span of 8 bases. CDR1 is SQVTM and CDR2 is ANQGSEA in the germline V gene. The CDR3 has 12 amino acids. The CDR3 loop reads CSVGSFGNTIYF. CDR3 DNA sequence: TGCAGCGTTGGGTCTTTCGGAAACACCATATATTTT.